Here is one TCR beta chain with its context. Its target is not known. The sample belongs to a study of regulatory T cells in long-lasting Graves disease. Arm-PCR with iRepertoire HTBI primers amplified the CDR3 regions for these TCR beta libraries. From the multiplex PCR reads, TCRdb called clonotypes with MiXCR, one entry per CDR3 protein. This sample has roughly 220,000 distinct CDR3 sequences, with approximately 20% found just once. Indicated time point: newly diagnosed GD, antithyroid drugs for less than 3 months. The TCR library was made from RNA extracted from PBMCs. Study observations and caveats: Those with persistent Graves' had less TCR diversity than newly diagnosed patients.

V dropped 6 bases and J dropped 5; count of bases not matched to a gene: 4. The germline gives CDR1 LNHDA, CDR2 SQIVND (reference sequence). This CDR3 has 13 residues. V is TRBV19 and J is TRBJ1-2, with TRBD1 matching over 9 bases. This TCR derives from a female donor with Graves disease. Material: peripheral blood mononuclear cells (PBMCs), obtained at new diagnosis, from a patient treated with antithyroid drugs. In nucleotides, the CDR3 is TGTGCCAGTAGACCGGACAGGGGATATGGCTACACCTTC. Its protein is CASRPDRGYGYTF.